The T cell receptor (beta chain) described here comes from a study of shared clonotypes between healthy human individuals. Naive-designated CD8 cells lacked CD45RO, were positively enriched for CCR7, and omitted terminally differentiated effector memory CD45RA+ cells. Trimming took 1 base from V and 3 from J; bases not matched to a gene: 5. Germline V lookup: CDR1 MNHEY, CDR2 SMNVEV (reference sequence). The CDR3 covers 16 residues. General observations from the study: Clonotype sharing among the donors was expected to vary with sequencing depth.

On this clone: Its specificity is not known.

The table came from immunoSEQ multiplex PCR; TCRdb's copy has only in-frame clones and leaves some out. The table includes about 680,000 clones, just over 90% detected once. Input material: naive CD8+ T cells sorted from blood. This sequence joins TRBV27 and TRBJ2-3, with TRBD2 matching 9 bases. This clonotype originated in a man in his thirties or forties in good health. The CDR3 protein is CASSLFSLAGTDTQYF. CDR3 coding DNA: TGTGCCAGCAGTTTATTTTCGCTAGCGGGAACAGATACGCAGTATTTT.